Detailed here is one T cell receptor (beta chain). V dropped 2 bases and J dropped 6; count of bases not matched to a gene: 5. The CDR3 is made up of 15 amino acids. From germline, CDR1 is MDHEN and CDR2 SYDVKM. This sample was included in a study of T cell changes during pregnancy in multiple sclerosis. Profiled with immunoSEQ multiplex PCR; TCRdb holds only in-frame clones, not every one. Found here are about 110,000 clones, 85% to 95% of them singletons; the top ten hold less than 2%. The TCR sequence derives from a female donor with multiple sclerosis, enrolled in a pregnancy study. Sequenced here: peripheral blood, sampled after pregnancy. The chain uses TRBV28 and TRBJ2-3; TRBD2 aligns across 10 bases. The CDR3 DNA follows: TGTGCCAGCAGTTTAGCTAGCGGGAGACCTGATACGCAGTATTTT. Translated: CASSLASGRPDTQYF.